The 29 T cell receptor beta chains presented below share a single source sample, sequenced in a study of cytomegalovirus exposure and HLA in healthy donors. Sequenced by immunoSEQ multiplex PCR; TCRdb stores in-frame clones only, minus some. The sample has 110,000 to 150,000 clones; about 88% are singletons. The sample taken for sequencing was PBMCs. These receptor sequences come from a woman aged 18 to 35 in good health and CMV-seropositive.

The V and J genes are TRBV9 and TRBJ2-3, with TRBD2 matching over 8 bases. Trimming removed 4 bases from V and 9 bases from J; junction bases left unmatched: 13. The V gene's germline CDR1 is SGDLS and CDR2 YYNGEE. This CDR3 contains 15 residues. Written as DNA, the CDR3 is TGTGCCAGCAGCCCCAGTCCAGCGGGGGAACCAACGCAGTATTTT. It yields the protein CASSPSPAGEPTQYF.

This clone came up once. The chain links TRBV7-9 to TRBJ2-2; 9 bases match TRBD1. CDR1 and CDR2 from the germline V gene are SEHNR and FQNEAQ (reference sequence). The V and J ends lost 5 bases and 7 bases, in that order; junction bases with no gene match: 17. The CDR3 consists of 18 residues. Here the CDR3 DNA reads TGTGCCAGCAGCCACCCGAGCGGTTTACAGGGGGCTATCGGGGAGCTGTTTTTT. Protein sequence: CASSHPSGLQGAIGELFF.

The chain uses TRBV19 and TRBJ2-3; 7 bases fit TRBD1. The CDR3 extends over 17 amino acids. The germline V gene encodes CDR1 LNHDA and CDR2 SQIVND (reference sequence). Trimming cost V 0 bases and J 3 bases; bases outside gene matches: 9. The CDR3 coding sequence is TGTGCCAGTAGTATAGATCGGGAAGGGACAGCTACAGATACGCAGTATTTT. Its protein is CASSIDREGTATDTQYF.

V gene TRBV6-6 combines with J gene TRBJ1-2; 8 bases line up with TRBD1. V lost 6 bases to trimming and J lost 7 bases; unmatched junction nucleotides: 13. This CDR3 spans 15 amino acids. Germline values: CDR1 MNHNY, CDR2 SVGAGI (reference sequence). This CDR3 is CASSPGTGGESGYTF. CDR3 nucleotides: TGTGCCAGCAGCCCCGGGACAGGCGGAGAAAGTGGCTACACCTTC.

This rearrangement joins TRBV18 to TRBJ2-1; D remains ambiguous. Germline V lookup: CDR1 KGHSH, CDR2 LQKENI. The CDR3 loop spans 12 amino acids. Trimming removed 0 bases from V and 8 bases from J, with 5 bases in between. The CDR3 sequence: CASSPPADEQFF. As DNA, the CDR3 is TGTGCCAGCTCACCACCGGCGGATGAGCAGTTCTTC. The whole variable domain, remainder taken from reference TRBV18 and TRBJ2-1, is NAGVMQNPRHLVRRRGQEARLRCSPMKGHSHVYWYRQLPEEGLKFMVYLQKENIIDESGMPKERFSAEFPKEGPSILRIQQVVRGDSAAYFCASSPPADEQFFGPGTRLTVL.

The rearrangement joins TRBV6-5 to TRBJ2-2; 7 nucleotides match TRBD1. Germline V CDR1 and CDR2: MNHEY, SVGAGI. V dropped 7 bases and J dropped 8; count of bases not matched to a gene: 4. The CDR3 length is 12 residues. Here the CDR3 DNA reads TGTGCCAGCAAACCGGGACAGGGGGAGCTGTTTTTT. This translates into CASKPGQGELFF.

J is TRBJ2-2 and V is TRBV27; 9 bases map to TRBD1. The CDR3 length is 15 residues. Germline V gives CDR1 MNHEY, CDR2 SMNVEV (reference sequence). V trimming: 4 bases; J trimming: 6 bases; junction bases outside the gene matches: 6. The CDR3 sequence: CASSWDREAAGELFF. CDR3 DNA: TGTGCCAGCAGTTGGGACAGGGAAGCTGCCGGGGAGCTGTTTTTT.

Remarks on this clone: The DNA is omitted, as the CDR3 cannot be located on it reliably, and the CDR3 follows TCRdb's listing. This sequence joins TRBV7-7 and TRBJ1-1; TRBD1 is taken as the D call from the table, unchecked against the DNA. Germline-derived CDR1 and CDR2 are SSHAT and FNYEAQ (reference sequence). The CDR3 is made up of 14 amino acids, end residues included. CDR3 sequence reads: CASTFGSGTGNAFF.

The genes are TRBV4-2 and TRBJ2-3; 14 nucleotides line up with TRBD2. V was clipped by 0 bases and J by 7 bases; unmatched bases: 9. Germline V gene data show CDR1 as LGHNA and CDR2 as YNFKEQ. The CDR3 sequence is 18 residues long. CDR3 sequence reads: CASSQDLGTSGGSHTQYF. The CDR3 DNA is TGTGCCAGCAGCCAAGATCTGGGGACTAGCGGGGGCTCACATACGCAGTATTTT.

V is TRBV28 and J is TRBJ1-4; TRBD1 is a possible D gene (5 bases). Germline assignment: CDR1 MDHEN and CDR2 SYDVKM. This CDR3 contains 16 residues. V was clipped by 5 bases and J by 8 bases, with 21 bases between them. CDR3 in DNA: TGTGCCAGCAGTCAAGGTGGTCGGCGCCGGGGGGAAAAACTGTTTTTT. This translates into CASSQGGRRRGEKLFF.

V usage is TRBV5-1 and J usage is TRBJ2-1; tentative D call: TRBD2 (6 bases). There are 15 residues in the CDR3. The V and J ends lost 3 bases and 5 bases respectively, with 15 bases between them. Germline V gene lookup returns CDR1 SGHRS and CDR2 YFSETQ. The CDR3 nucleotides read TGCGCCAGCAGCTCAGGGCGCAGACTAGACAATGAGCAGTTCTTC. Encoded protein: CASSSGRRLDNEQFF.

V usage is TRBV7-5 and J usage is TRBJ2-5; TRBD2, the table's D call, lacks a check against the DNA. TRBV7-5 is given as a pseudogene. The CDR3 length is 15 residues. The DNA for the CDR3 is TGTGTCAGAAGCTCCTTAGCGGGGGGGCGGGAGACCCAGTACTTC. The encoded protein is CVRSSLAGGRETQYF.

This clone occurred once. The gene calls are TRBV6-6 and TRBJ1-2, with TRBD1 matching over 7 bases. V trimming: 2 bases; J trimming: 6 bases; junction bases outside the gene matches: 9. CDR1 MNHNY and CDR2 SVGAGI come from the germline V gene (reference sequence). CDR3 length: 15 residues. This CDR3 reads CASSYRDSRSNGYTF. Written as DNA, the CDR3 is TGTGCCAGCAGTTACCGGGACAGCCGGTCCAATGGCTACACCTTC.

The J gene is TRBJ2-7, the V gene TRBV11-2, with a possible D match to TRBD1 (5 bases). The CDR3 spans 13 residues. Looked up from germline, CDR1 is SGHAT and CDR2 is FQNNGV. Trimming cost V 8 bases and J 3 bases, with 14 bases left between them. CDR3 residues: CASPETEFYEQYF. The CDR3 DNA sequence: TGTGCCAGCCCAGAGACAGAATTCTACGAGCAGTACTTC. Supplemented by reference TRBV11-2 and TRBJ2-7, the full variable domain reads EAGVAQSPRYKIIEKRQSVAFWCNPISGHATLYWYQQILGQGPKLLIQFQNNGVVDDSQLPKDRFSAERLKGVDSTLKIQPAKLEDSAVYLCASPETEFYEQYFGPGTRLTVT.

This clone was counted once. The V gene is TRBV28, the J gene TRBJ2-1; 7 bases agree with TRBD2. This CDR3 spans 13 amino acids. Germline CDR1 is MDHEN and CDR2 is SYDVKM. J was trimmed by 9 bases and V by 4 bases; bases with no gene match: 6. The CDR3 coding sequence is TGTGCCAGCAGTTCCCCTAGCGGTGGTGAGCAGTTCTTC. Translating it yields CASSSPSGGEQFF. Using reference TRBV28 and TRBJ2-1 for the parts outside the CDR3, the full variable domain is DVKVTQSSRYLVKRTGEKVFLECVQDMDHENMFWYRQDPGLGLRLIYFSYDVKMKEKGDIPEGYSVSREKKERFSLILESASTNQTSMYLCASSSPSGGEQFFGPGTRLTVL.

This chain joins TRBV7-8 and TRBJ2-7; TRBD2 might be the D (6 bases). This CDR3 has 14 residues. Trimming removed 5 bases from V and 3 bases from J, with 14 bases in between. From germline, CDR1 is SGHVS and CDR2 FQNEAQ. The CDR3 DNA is TGTGCCAGCAGCGGCTTGACAGCGGGCTACGAGCAGTACTTC. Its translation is CASSGLTAGYEQYF.

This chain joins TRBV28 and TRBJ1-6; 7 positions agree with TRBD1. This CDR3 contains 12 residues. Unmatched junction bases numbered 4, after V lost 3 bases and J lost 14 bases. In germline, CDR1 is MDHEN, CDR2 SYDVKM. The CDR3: CASSFTGDSLHF. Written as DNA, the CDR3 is TGTGCCAGCAGTTTTACAGGGGATTCCCTCCACTTT.

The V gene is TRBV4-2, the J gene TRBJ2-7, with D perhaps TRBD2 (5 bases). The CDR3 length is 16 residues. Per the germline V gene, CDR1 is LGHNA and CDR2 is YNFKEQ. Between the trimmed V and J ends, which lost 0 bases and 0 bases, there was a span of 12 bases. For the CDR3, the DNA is TGTGCCAGCAGCCAAGAGTTATGGGAGAACTCCTACGAGCAGTACTTC. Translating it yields CASSQELWENSYEQYF.

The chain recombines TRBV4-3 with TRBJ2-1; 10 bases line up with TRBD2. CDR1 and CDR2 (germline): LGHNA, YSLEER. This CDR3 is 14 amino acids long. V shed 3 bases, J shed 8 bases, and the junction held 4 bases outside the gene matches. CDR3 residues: CASSQGTSVDEQFF. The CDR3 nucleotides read TGCGCCAGCAGCCAGGGGACTAGCGTGGATGAGCAGTTCTTC.

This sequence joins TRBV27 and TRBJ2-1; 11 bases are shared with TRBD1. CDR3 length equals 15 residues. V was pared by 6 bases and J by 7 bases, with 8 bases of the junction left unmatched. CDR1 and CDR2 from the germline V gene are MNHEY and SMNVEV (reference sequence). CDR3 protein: CASSRPGQGENEQFF. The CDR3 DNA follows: TGTGCCAGCAGCCGCCCGGGACAGGGGGAAAATGAGCAGTTCTTC.

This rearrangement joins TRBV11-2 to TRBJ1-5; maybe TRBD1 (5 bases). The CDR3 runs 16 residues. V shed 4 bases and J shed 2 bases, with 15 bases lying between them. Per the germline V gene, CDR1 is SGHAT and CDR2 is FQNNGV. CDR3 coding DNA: TGTGCCAGCAGCTGGGGGGACGGACGGGGCAATCAGCCCCAGCATTTT. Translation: CASSWGDGRGNQPQHF.

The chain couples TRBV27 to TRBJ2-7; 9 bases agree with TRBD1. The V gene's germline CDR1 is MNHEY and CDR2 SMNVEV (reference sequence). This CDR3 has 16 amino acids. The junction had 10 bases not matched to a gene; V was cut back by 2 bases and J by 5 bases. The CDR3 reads CASSLTGTGIKDEQYF. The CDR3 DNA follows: TGTGCCAGCAGTTTAACTGGGACAGGGATTAAGGACGAGCAGTACTTC.

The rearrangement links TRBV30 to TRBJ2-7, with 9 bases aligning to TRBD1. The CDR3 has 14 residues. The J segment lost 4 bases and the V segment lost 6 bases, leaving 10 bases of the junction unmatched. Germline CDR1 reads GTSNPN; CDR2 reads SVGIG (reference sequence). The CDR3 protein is CACVSPGTGYEQYF. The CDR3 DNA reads TGTGCCTGTGTATCCCCCGGGACAGGGTACGAGCAGTACTTC.

The CDR3 reads CASSDDRSPNQPQHF. CDR3 coding DNA: TGTGCCAGCAGCGACGACAGGTCTCCTAATCAGCCCCAGCATTTT. The chain links TRBV7-9 to TRBJ1-5; TRBD1 might be the D (6 bases). Germline loops: CDR1 SEHNR, CDR2 FQNEAQ (reference sequence). This CDR3 region has 15 residues. V was trimmed by 5 bases and J by 4 bases, leaving 15 bases between them.

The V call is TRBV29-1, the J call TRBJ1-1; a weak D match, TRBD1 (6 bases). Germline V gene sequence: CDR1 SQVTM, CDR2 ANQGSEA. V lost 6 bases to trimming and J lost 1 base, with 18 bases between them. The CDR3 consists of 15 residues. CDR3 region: CSVLVAGVKNTEAFF. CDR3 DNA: TGCAGCGTGCTGGTGGCAGGGGTCAAGAACACTGAAGCTTTCTTT.

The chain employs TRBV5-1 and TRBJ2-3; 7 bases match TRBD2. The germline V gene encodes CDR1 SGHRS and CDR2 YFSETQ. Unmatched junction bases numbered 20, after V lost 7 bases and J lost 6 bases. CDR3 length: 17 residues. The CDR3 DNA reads TGCGCCAGCTACCTCTCAGGGACTCCTAAAGCGGGGGATACGCAGTATTTT. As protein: CASYLSGTPKAGDTQYF.

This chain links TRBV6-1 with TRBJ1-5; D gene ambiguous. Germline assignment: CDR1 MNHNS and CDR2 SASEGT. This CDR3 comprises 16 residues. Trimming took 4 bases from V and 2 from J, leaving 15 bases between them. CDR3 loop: CASSGPFGGGNQPQHF. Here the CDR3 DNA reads TGTGCCAGCAGTGGGCCGTTCGGAGGTGGCAATCAGCCCCAGCATTTT.

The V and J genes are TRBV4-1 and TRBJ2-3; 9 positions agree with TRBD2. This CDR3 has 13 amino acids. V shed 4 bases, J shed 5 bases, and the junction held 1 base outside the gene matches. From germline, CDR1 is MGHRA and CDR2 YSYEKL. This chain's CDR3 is CASSLLAGDTQYF. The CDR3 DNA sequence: TGCGCCAGCAGCCTACTAGCGGGAGATACGCAGTATTTT.

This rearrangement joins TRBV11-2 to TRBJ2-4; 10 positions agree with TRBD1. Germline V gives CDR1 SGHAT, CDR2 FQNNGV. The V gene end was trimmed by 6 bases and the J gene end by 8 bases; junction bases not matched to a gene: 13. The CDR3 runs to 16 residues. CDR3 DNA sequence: TGTGCCAGCAGTCAAGACGCGGGACAGGGGTTTCACATTCAGTACTTC. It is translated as CASSQDAGQGFHIQYF.